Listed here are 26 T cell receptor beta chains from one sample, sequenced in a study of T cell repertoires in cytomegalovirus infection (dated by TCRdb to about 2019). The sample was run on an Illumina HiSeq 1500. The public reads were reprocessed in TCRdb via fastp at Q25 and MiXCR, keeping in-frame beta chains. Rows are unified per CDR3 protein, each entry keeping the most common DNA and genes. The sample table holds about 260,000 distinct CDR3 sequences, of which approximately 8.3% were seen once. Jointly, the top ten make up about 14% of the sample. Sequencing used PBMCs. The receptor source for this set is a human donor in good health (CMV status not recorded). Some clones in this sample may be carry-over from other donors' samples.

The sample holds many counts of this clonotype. The CDR3, as DNA: TGTGCCAGCAGCCACATTCTGGGACAGGGGACAGATACGCAGTATTTT. Translating gives CASSHILGQGTDTQYF. The chain recombines TRBV7-2 with TRBJ2-3; 10 bases match TRBD1. There are 16 residues in the CDR3. CDR1 and CDR2 from the germline V gene are SGHTA and FQGNSA. J lost 3 bases, V lost 5 bases, and 8 bases had no gene match.

CDR3: CASTPTYGRQSTDTQYF. CDR3 sequence (DNA): TGTGCCAGCACCCCAACATACGGACGGCAGAGCACAGATACGCAGTATTTT. The chain combines TRBV6-6 with TRBJ2-3; D call uncertain. The CDR3 totals 17 residues. V lost 7 bases and J lost 0, with 20 bases in between. CDR1 is MNHNY and CDR2 is SVGAGI in the germline V gene (reference sequence).

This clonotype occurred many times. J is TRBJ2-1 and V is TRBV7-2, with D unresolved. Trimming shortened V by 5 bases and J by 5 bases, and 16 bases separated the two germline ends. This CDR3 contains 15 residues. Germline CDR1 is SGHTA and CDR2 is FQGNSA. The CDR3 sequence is CASSADFLRNNEQFF. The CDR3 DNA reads TGTGCCAGCAGCGCTGACTTCCTCCGGAACAATGAGCAGTTCTTC. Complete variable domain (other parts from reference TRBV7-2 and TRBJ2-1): GAGVSQSPSNKVTEKGKDVELRCDPISGHTALYWYRQSLGQGLEFLIYFQGNSAPDKSGLPSDRFSAERTGGSVSTLTIQRTQQEDSAVYLCASSADFLRNNEQFFGPGTRLTVL.

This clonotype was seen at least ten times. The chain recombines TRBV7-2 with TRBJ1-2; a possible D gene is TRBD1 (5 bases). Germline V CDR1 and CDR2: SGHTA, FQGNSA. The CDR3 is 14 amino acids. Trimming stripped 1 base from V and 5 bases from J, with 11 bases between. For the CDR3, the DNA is TGTGCCAGCAGCTTAGGAGGGGAACCTTATGGCTACACCTTC. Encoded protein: CASSLGGEPYGYTF.

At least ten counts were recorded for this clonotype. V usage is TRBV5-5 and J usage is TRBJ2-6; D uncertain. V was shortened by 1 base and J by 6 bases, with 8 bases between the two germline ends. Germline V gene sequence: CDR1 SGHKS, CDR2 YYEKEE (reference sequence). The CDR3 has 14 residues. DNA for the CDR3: TGTGCCAGCAGCTTGTGGGGTCAGGCCAACGTCCTGACTTTC. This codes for CASSLWGQANVLTF. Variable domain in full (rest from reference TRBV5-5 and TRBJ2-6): DAGVTQSPTHLIKTRGQQVTLRCSPISGHKSVSWYQQVLGQGPQFIFQYYEKEERGRGNFPDRFSARQFPNYSSELNVNALLLGDSALYLCASSLWGQANVLTFGAGSRLTVL.

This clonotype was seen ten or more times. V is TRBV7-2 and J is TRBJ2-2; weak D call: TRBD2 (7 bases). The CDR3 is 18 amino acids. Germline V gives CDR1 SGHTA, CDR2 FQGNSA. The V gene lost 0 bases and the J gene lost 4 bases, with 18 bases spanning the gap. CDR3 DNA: TGTGCCAGCAGCTTAGCTGGCGGGGGCCGACGAATCACCGGGGAGCTGTTTTTT. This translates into CASSLAGGGRRITGELFF.

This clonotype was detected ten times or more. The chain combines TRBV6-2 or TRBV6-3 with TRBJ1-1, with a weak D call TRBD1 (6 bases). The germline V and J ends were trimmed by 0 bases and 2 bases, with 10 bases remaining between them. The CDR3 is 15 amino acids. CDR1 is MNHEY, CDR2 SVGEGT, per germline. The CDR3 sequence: CASSYSRGLNTEAFF. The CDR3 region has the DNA TGTGCCAGCAGTTACTCACGGGGGCTTAACACTGAAGCTTTCTTT.

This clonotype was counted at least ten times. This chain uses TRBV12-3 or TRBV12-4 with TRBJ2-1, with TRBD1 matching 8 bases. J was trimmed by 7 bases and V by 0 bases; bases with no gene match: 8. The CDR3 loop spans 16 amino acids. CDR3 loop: CASSLAPRGLWNEQFF. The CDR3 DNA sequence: TGTGCCAGCAGTTTAGCCCCCAGGGGGCTTTGGAATGAGCAGTTCTTC.

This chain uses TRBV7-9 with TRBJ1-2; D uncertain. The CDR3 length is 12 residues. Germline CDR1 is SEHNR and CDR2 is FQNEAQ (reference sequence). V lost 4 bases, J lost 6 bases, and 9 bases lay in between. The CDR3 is CASSSATNGYTF. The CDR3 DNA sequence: TGTGCCAGCAGCTCAGCGACTAATGGCTACACCTTC.

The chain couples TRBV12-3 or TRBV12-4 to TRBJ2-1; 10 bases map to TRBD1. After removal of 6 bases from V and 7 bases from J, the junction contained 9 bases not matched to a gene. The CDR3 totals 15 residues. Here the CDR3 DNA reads TGTGCCAGCAGCCGGACAGGGGGAGTTCGGAATGAGCAGTTCTTC. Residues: CASSRTGGVRNEQFF.

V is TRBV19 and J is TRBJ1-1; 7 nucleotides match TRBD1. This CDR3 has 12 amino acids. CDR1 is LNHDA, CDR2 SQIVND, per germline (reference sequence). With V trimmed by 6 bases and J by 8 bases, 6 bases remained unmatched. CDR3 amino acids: CASSRADREAFF. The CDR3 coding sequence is TGTGCCAGTAGCAGGGCGGACAGGGAAGCTTTCTTT. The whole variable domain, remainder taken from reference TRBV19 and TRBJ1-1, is DGGITQSPKYLFRKEGQNVTLSCEQNLNHDAMYWYRQDPGQGLRLIYYSQIVNDFQKGDIAEGYSVSREKKESFPLTVTSAQKNPTAFYLCASSRADREAFFGQGTRLTVV.

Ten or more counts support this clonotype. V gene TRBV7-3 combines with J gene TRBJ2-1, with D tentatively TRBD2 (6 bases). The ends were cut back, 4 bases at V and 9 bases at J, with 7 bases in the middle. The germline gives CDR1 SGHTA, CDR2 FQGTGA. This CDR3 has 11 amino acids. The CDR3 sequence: CASSSGSEQFF. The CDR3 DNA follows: TGTGCCAGCAGCTCCGGGAGTGAGCAGTTCTTC. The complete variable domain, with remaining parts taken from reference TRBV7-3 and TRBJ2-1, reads GAGVSQTPSNKVTEKGKYVELRCDPISGHTALYWYRQSLGQGPEFLIYFQGTGAADDSGLPNDRFFAVRPEGSVSTLKIQRTERGDSAVYLCASSSGSEQFFGPGTRLTVL.

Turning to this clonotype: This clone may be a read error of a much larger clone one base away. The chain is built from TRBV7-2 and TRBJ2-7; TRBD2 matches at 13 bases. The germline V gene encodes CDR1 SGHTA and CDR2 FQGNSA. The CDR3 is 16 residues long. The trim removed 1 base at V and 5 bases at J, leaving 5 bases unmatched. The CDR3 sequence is CASSLGLAGGTNEQYF. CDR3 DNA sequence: TGTGCCAGCAGCTTAGGACTAGCGGGAGGAACCAACGAGCAGTACTTC.

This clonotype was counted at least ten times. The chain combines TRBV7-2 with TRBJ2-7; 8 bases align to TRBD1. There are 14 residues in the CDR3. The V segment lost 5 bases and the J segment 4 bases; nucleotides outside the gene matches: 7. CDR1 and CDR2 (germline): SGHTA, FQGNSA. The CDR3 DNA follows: TGTGCCAGCAGCCCAGGACAGGGACCTTACGAGCAGTACTTC. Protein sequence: CASSPGQGPYEQYF.

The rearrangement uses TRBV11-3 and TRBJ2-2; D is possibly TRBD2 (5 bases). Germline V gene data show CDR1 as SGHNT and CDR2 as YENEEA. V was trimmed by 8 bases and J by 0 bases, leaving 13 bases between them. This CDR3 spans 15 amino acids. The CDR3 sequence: CASGSGIANTGELFF. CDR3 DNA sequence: TGTGCCAGCGGGTCGGGAATCGCGAACACCGGGGAGCTGTTTTTT.

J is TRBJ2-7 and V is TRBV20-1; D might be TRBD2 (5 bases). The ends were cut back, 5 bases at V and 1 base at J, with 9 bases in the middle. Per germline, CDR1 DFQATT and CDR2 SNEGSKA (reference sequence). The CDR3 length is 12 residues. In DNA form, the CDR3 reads TGCAGTGCTGGAGGCGTTTCCTACGAGCAGTACTTC. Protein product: CSAGGVSYEQYF.

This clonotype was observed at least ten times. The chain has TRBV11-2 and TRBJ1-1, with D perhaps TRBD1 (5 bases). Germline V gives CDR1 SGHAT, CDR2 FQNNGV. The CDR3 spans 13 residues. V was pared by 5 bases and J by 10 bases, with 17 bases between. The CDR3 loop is CASSPGTGGRAFF. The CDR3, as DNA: TGTGCCAGCAGCCCCGGGACTGGGGGTCGAGCTTTCTTT.

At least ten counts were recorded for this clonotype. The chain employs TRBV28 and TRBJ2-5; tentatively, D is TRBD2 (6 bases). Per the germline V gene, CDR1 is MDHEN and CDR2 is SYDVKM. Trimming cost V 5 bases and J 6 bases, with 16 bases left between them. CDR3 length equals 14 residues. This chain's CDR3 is CASSLDGRGKTQYF. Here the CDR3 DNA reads TGTGCCAGCAGTCTGGACGGCCGGGGGAAGACCCAGTACTTC.

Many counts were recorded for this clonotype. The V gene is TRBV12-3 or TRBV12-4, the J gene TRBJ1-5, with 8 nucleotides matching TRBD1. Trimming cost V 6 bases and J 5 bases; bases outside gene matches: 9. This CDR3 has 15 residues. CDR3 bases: TGTGCCAGCAGCCTCTCCGGACAGGGAGATCAGCCCCAGCATTTT. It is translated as CASSLSGQGDQPQHF.

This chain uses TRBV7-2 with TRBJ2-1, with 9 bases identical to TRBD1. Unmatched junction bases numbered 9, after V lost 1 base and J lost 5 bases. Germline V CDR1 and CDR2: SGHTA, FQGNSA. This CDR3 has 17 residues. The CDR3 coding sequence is TGTGCCAGCAGCTTAGTCGGGGTGACAGGGGGGGACAATGAGCAGTTCTTC. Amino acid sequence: CASSLVGVTGGDNEQFF.

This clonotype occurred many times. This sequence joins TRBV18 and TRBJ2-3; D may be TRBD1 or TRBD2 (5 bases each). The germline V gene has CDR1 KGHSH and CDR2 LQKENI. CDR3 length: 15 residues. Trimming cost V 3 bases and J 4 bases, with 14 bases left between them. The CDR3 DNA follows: TGTGCCAGCTCACCTCCGGGACCGCAGGCAGATACGCAGTATTTT. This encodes CASSPPGPQADTQYF.

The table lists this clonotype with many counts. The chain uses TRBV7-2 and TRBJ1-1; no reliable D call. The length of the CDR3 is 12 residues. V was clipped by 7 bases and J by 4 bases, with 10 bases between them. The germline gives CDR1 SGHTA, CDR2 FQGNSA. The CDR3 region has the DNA TGTGCCAGCAAGTTAGGCGGCACTGAAGCTTTCTTT. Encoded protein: CASKLGGTEAFF. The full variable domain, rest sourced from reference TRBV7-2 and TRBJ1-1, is GAGVSQSPSNKVTEKGKDVELRCDPISGHTALYWYRQSLGQGLEFLIYFQGNSAPDKSGLPSDRFSAERTGGSVSTLTIQRTQQEDSAVYLCASKLGGTEAFFGQGTRLTVV.

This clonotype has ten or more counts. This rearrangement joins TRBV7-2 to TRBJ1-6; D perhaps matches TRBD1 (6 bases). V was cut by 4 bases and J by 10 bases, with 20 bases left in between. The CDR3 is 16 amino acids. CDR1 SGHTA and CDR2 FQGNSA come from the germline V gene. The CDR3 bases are TGTGCCAGCAGCTCTTTCGACAGGCGACTGGGGTCACCCCTCCACTTT. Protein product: CASSSFDRRLGSPLHF.

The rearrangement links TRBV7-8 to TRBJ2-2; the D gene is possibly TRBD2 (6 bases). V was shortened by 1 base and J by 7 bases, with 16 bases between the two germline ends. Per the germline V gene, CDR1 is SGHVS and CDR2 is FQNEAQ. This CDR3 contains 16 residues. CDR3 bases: TGTGCCAGCAGCTTAGGCGGAGGGCGTTTAGGCGGGGAGCTGTTTTTT. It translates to CASSLGGGRLGGELFF.

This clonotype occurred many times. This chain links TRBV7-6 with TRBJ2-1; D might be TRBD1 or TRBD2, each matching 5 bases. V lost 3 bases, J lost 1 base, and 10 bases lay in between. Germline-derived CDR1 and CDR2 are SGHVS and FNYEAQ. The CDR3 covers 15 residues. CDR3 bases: TGTGCCAGCAGCTTCTCCGGGACGTCCTACAATGAGCAGTTCTTC. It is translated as CASSFSGTSYNEQFF.

CDR3 in amino acids: CASSRQGASTDTQYF. For the CDR3, the DNA is TGCGCCAGCAGTCGACAGGGGGCTAGCACAGATACGCAGTATTTT. The V call is TRBV5-1, the J call TRBJ2-3; 10 bases match TRBD1. The germline V gene encodes CDR1 SGHRS and CDR2 YFSETQ. Unmatched junction bases numbered 3, after V lost 5 bases and J lost 0 bases. The CDR3 has 15 residues.